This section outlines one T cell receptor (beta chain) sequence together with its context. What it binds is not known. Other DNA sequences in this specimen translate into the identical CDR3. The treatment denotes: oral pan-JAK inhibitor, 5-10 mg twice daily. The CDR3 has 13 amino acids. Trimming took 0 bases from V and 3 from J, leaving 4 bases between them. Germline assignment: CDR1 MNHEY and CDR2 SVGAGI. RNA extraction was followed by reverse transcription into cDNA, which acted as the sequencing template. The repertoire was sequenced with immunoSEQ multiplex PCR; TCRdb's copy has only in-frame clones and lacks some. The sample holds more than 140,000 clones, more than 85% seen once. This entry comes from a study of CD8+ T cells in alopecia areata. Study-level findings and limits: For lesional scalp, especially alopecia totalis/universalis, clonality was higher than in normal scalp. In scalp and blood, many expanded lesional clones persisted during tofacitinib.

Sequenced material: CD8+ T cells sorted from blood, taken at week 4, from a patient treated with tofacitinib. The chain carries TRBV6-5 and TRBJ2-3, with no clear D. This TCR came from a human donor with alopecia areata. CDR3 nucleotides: TGTGCCAGCAGTTACTCGGGAACAGATACGCAGTATTTT. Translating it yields CASSYSGTDTQYF.